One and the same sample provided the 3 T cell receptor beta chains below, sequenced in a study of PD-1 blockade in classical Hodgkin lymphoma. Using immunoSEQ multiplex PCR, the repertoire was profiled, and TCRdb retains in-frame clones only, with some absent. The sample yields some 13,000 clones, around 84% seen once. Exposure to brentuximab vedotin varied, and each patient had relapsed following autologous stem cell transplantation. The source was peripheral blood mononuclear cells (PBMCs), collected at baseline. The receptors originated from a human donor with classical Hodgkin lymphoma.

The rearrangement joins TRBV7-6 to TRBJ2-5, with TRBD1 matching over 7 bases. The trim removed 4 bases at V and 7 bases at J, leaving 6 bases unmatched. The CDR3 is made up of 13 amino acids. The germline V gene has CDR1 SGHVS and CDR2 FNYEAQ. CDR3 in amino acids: CASSSRQGPTQYF. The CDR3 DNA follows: TGTGCCAGCAGCTCGAGACAGGGACCGACCCAGTACTTC.

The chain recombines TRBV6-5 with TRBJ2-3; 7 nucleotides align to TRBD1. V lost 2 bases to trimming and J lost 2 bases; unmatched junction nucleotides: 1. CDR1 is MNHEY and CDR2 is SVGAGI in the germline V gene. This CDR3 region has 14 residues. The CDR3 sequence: CASSYDRATDTQYF. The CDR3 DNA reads TGTGCCAGCAGTTACGACAGGGCCACAGATACGCAGTATTTT.

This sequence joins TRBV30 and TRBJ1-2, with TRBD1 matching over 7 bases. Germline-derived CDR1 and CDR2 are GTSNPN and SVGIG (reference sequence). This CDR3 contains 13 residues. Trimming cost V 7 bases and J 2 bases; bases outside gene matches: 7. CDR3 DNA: TGTGCCTTTAATGTACAGGGGAACTATGGCTACACCTTC. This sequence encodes CAFNVQGNYGYTF.